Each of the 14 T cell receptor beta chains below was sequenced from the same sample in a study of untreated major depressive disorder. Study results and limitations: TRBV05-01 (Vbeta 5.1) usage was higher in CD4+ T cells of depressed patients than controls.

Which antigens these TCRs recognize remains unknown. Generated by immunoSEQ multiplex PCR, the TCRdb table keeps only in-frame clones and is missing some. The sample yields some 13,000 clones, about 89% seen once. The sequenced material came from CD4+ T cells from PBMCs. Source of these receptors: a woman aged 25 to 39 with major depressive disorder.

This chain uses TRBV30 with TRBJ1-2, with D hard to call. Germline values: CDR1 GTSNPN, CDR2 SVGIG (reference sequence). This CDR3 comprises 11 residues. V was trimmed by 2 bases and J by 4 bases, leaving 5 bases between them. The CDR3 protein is CAWSQSYGYTF. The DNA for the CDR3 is TGTGCCTGGAGTCAAAGCTATGGCTACACCTTC.

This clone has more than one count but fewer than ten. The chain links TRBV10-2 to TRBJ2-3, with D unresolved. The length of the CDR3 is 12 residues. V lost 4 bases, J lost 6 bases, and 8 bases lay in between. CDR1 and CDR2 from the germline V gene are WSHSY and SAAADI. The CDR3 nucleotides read TGCGCCAGCAGTGTGGTTTGGGATACGCAGTATTTT. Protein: CASSVVWDTQYF.

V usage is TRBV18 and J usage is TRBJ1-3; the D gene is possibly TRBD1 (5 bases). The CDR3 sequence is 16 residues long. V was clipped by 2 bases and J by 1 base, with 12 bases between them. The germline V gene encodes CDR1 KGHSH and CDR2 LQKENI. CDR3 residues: CASSPIQEESGNTIYF. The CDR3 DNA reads TGTGCCAGCTCACCAATACAGGAGGAATCTGGAAACACCATATATTTT.

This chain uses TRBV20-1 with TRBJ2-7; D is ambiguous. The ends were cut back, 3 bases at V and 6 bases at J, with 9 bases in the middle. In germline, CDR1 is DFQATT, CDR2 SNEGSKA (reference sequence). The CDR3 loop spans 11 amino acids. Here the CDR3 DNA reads TGCAGTGCTAGCTCGCCGGGCGAGCAGTACTTC. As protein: CSASSPGEQYF.

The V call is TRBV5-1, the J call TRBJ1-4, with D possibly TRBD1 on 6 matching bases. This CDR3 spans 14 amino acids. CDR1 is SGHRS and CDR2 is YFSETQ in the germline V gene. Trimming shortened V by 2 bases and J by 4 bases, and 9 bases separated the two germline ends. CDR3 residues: CASSLGRGNEKLFF. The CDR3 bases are TGCGCCAGCAGCTTAGGCAGGGGTAATGAAAAACTGTTTTTT.

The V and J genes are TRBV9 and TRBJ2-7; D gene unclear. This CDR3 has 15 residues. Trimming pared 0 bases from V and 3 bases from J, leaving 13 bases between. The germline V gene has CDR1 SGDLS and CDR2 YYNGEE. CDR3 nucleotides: TGTGCCAGCAGCGTAGCTTACAACAGTTACTACGAGCAGTACTTC. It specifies CASSVAYNSYYEQYF.

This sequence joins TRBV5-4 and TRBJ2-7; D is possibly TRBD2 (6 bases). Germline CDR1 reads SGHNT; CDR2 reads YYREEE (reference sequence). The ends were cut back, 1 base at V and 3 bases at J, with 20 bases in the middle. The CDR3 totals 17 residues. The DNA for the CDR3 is TGTGCCAGCAGCTTGAAGGGAGGATGGGGACCAAACTACGAGCAGTACTTC. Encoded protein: CASSLKGGWGPNYEQYF.

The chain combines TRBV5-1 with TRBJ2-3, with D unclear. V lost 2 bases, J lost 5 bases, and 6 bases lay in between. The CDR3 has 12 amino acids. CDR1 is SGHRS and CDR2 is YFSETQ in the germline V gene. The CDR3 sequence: CASSLSQDTQYF. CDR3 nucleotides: TGCGCCAGCAGCTTATCGCAAGATACGCAGTATTTT.

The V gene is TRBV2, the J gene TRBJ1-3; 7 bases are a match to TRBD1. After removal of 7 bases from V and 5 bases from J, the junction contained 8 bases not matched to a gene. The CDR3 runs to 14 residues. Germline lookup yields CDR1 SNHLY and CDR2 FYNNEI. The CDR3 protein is CASTPQGGRNTIYF. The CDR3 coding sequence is TGTGCCAGCACTCCCCAGGGGGGAAGAAACACCATATATTTT.

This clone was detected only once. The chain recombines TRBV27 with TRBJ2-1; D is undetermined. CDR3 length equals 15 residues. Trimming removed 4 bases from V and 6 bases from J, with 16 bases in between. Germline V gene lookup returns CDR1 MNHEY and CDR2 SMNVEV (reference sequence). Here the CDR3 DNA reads TGTGCCAGCAGTTCGGACCAAACCTACCGCAATGAGCAGTTCTTC. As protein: CASSSDQTYRNEQFF.

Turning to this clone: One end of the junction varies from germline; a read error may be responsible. The CDR3 nucleotides are TGCAGCGTTGGGGGGACCCCTAGTAGGGCAATGCAGTTC. Translated: CSVGGTPSRAMQF. This sequence joins TRBV29-1 and TRBJ2-7; either TRBD1 or TRBD2 may supply D (5 bases each). Germline CDR1 SQVTM, CDR2 ANQGSEA. The CDR3 contains 13 residues.

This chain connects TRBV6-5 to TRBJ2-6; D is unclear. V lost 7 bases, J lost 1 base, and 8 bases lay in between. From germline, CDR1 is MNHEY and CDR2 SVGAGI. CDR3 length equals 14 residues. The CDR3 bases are TGTGCCAGCAAACGGAGTTCTGGGGCCAACGTCCTGACTTTC. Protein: CASKRSSGANVLTF.

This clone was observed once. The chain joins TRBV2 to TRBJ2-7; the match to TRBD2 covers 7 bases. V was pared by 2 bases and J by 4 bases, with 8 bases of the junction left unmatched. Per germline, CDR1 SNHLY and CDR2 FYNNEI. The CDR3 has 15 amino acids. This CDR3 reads CASSEISSGKYEQYF. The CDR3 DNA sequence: TGTGCCAGCAGTGAAATCTCTAGCGGAAAATACGAGCAGTACTTC.

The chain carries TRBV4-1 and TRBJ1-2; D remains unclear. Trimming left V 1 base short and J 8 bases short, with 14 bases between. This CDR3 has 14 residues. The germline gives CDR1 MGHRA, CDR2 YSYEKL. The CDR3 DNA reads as TGCGCCAGCAGCCAAGGAATAAGCTCTGGCGGCTACACCTTC. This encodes CASSQGISSGGYTF.